The 26 T cell receptor beta chains below come from one sample, sequenced in a study of T cell changes during pregnancy in multiple sclerosis. TCRdb keeps only in-frame clones here, not all; method: immunoSEQ multiplex PCR. There are over 35,000 clones in the sample; more than 85% occur only once, and under 15% lies in the top ten. The sample consisted of CD8+ T cells from peripheral blood mononuclear cells, taken in the first trimester of pregnancy. The source of these receptors is a female donor with multiple sclerosis, enrolled in a pregnancy study.

This chain links TRBV5-5 with TRBJ2-7, with no clear D. CDR1 and CDR2 from the germline V gene are SGHKS and YYEKEE (reference sequence). Trimming stripped 3 bases from V and 5 bases from J, with 15 bases between. CDR3 size: 14 residues. CDR3 bases: TGTGCCAGCAGCTCCGAGGCACCGGCGGACGAGCAGTACTTC. Translated: CASSSEAPADEQYF.

The chain carries TRBV10-3 and TRBJ2-1; TRBD2 might be the D (6 bases). Germline values: CDR1 ENHRY, CDR2 SYGVKD. The CDR3 spans 16 residues. The V and J ends lost 2 bases and 7 bases respectively, with 18 bases between them. CDR3 region: CAISEKPAGYENEQFF. The CDR3 coding sequence is TGTGCCATCAGTGAGAAACCGGCGGGGTATGAAAATGAGCAGTTCTTC.

The chain links TRBV18 to TRBJ1-4; 7 bases map to TRBD1. The CDR3 has 16 residues. Germline V gene data show CDR1 as KGHSH and CDR2 as LQKENI. J was trimmed by 5 bases and V by 4 bases; bases with no gene match: 10. The CDR3 DNA sequence: TGTGCCAGCTCACTTTTAGGGGGACAGCCGAATGAAAAACTGTTTTTT. This sequence encodes CASSLLGGQPNEKLFF. The complete variable domain, with remaining parts taken from reference TRBV18 and TRBJ1-4, reads NAGVMQNPRHLVRRRGQEARLRCSPMKGHSHVYWYRQLPEEGLKFMVYLQKENIIDESGMPKERFSAEFPKEGPSILRIQQVVRGDSAAYFCASSLLGGQPNEKLFFGSGTQLSVL.

Written as DNA, the CDR3 is TGCAGCGTTGAGGCCCCCGGCTACACCTTC. Protein sequence: CSVEAPGYTF. V gene TRBV29-1 combines with J gene TRBJ1-2; D gene ambiguous. Deletions cut 3 bases from V and 8 bases from J, with 7 bases between. The CDR3 totals 10 residues. The V gene's germline CDR1 is SQVTM and CDR2 ANQGSEA.

This clone came up once. This chain links TRBV7-9 with TRBJ1-4, with 7 bases fitting TRBD1. Germline lookup yields CDR1 SEHNR and CDR2 FQNEAQ (reference sequence). The CDR3 covers 15 residues. V dropped 6 bases and J dropped 5; count of bases not matched to a gene: 9. This CDR3 reads CASSSPGQSNEKLFF. DNA for the CDR3: TGTGCCAGCAGTTCCCCGGGACAGTCAAATGAAAAACTGTTTTTT.

The chain has TRBV23-1 and TRBJ2-3; 10 nucleotides line up with TRBD1. TRBV23-1 is placed among ORFs of uncertain function. After removal of 6 bases from V and 5 bases from J, the junction contained 5 bases not matched to a gene. The CDR3 spans 14 residues. CDR3 coding DNA: TGCGCCAGCAGCCGGGACAGGGGAAAAGATACGCAGTATTTT. Protein product: CASSRDRGKDTQYF.

The V and J genes are TRBV19 and TRBJ2-1, with D perhaps TRBD2 (6 bases). Germline CDR1 LNHDA, CDR2 SQIVND (reference sequence). V shed 6 bases and J shed 12 bases, with 18 bases lying between them. The length of the CDR3 is 13 residues. The DNA for the CDR3 is TGTGCCAGTAGCCGGGACTCAACCGATGGGCAGTTCTTC. Protein sequence: CASSRDSTDGQFF.

The chain couples TRBV10-1 to TRBJ2-1, with TRBD2 identical over 8 bases. CDR1 WNHNN and CDR2 SYGVQD come from the germline V gene (reference sequence). The CDR3 length is 14 residues. With 3 bases clipped from V and 7 bases from J, the junction kept 5 bases outside the gene matches. Here the CDR3 DNA reads TGCGCCAGCAGTGACGGGGGGGATCTGAATGAGCAGTTCTTC. Encoded protein: CASSDGGDLNEQFF.

Points on this clone: Germline is not matched at one junction end, which may reflect a read error. The chain has TRBV7-7 and TRBJ2-7, with 11 bases lining up with TRBD1. The CDR3 totals 14 residues. Germline V gene lookup returns CDR1 SSHAT and CDR2 FNYEAQ (reference sequence). The DNA for the CDR3 is TGTGCTAGCAGCCCCGGGACAGGGGGCTACGAGCAGTACTTC. Translating gives CASSPGTGGYEQYF.

The rearrangement joins TRBV11-3 to TRBJ2-7, with 7 bases aligning to TRBD1. This CDR3 comprises 15 residues. Unmatched junction bases numbered 12, after V lost 5 bases and J lost 5 bases. CDR1 is SGHNT and CDR2 is YENEEA in the germline V gene. The CDR3 DNA is TGTGCCAGCAGCCCCGGGCGGACAGGCGCACACGAGCAGTACTTC. Encoded protein: CASSPGRTGAHEQYF.

This sequence joins TRBV7-6 and TRBJ2-7; 12 bases agree with TRBD1. From germline, CDR1 is SGHVS and CDR2 FNYEAQ. The CDR3 loop spans 13 amino acids. J was trimmed by 11 bases and V by 5 bases; bases with no gene match: 7. CDR3 bases: TGTGCCAGCAGCCTGGGACAGGGGGCGAGCAAGTACTTC. It codes for CASSLGQGASKYF. The full variable domain, in which reference TRBV7-6 and TRBJ2-7 provide the parts outside the CDR3, is GAGVSQSPRYKVTKRGQDVALRCDPISGHVSLYWYRQALGQGPEFLTYFNYEAQQDKSGLPNDRFSAERPEGSISTLTIQRTEQRDSAMYRCASSLGQGASKYFGPGTRLTVT.

The CDR3 sequence is CASSFRLVRDGYTF. CDR3 DNA: TGTGCCAGCAGCTTTCGGCTCGTTCGGGATGGCTACACCTTC. The gene calls are TRBV5-8 and TRBJ1-2; D is undetermined. There are 14 residues in the CDR3. V dropped 2 bases and J dropped 6 bases, with 14 bases sitting between them. Per germline, CDR1 SGHTS and CDR2 YDEGEE.

The chain is built from TRBV5-6 and TRBJ2-2, with 8 bases fitting TRBD1. This CDR3 spans 15 amino acids. V gave up 4 bases and J gave up 5 bases; unmatched junction bases: 7. Germline V gives CDR1 SGHDT, CDR2 YYEEEE. The CDR3 spells CASSPPDRDTGELFF. DNA for the CDR3: TGTGCCAGCAGCCCCCCGGACAGGGATACCGGGGAGCTGTTTTTT. The full variable domain, with the rest looked up from reference TRBV5-6 and TRBJ2-2, is DAGVTQSPTHLIKTRGQQVTLRCSPKSGHDTVSWYQQALGQGPQFIFQYYEEEERQRGNFPDRFSGHQFPNYSSELNVNALLLGDSALYLCASSPPDRDTGELFFGEGSRLTVL.

This chain links TRBV19 with TRBJ2-7; D unresolved. The CDR3 runs 15 residues. Germline V gene sequence: CDR1 LNHDA, CDR2 SQIVND (reference sequence). Trimming left V 4 bases short and J 0 bases short, with 13 bases between. CDR3 DNA: TGTGCCAGTAGTACCGCCGGTAGTAGCTCCTACGAGCAGTACTTC. It yields the protein CASSTAGSSSYEQYF.

The rearrangement links TRBV5-6 to TRBJ2-2; TRBD2 aligns across 8 bases. Unmatched junction bases numbered 8, after V lost 4 bases and J lost 0 bases. Germline loops: CDR1 SGHDT, CDR2 YYEEEE. The CDR3 sequence is 17 residues long. CDR3 nucleotide sequence: TGTGCCAGCAGCGAGAGCGGGGGTTTCTCGAACACCGGGGAGCTGTTTTTT. Its translation is CASSESGGFSNTGELFF.

V and J are TRBV7-9 and TRBJ1-1; 7 bases match TRBD1. Germline lookup yields CDR1 SEHNR and CDR2 FQNEAQ (reference sequence). There are 15 residues in the CDR3. After removal of 4 bases from V and 2 bases from J, the junction contained 7 bases not matched to a gene. In DNA form, the CDR3 reads TGTGCCAGCAGCTCCACTTACAGGGGAAACACTGAAGCTTTCTTT. Its translation is CASSSTYRGNTEAFF.

CDR3 bases: TGCGCCAGCAGTCACCACCGGGACAGGGCTTATGGCTACACCTTC. Translation gives CASSHHRDRAYGYTF. This chain uses TRBV23-1 with TRBJ1-2; TRBD1 matches at 9 bases. TRBV23-1 is an ORF; its function is uncertain. V trimming: 3 bases; J trimming: 5 bases; junction bases outside the gene matches: 7. The CDR3 runs 15 residues.

This chain connects TRBV9 to TRBJ1-1; D gene ambiguous. V was cut by 3 bases and J by 1 base, with 10 bases left in between. Germline V gives CDR1 SGDLS, CDR2 YYNGEE. The CDR3 has 14 amino acids. The CDR3 nucleotides read TGTGCCAGCAGCGCGGACTCAGGGAACACTGAAGCTTTCTTT. It translates to CASSADSGNTEAFF.

The V gene is TRBV10-3, the J gene TRBJ2-3, with 10 nucleotides matching TRBD1. The CDR3 totals 16 residues. Trimming removed 8 bases from V and 3 bases from J; junction bases left unmatched: 11. The germline CDR1 and CDR2 sequences are ENHRY and SYGVKD. CDR3 protein: CAISFGRDRGTDTQYF. In DNA, the CDR3 is TGTGCCATCTCATTTGGCCGGGACAGGGGAACAGATACGCAGTATTTT.

The chain's CDR3 is CASSLSGGASYNEQFF. In DNA form, the CDR3 reads TGTGCCAGCAGCTTAAGCGGGGGGGCCTCCTACAATGAGCAGTTCTTC. The genes are TRBV7-3 and TRBJ2-1; 9 bases are shared with TRBD2. The germline gives CDR1 SGHTA, CDR2 FQGTGA. The junction had 1 base not matched to a gene; V was cut back by 1 base and J by 0 bases. The CDR3 loop spans 16 amino acids.

A word on this clone: Other DNA sequences in this specimen translate into the identical CDR3. The rearrangement uses TRBV5-6 and TRBJ2-7, with 8 bases identical to TRBD1. This CDR3 spans 13 amino acids. With 2 bases clipped from V and 3 bases from J, the junction kept 1 base outside the gene matches. Germline V gene data show CDR1 as SGHDT and CDR2 as YYEEEE. As DNA, the CDR3 is TGTGCCAGCAGCTTCGACAGGGGCTACGAGCAGTACTTC. It translates to CASSFDRGYEQYF.

The chain recombines TRBV27 with TRBJ2-7; 7 bases line up with TRBD2. Germline V lookup: CDR1 MNHEY, CDR2 SMNVEV (reference sequence). V lost 10 bases and J lost 3; bases outside the gene matches: 15. The CDR3 has 15 amino acids. The CDR3 region is CATRFLPSGGYEQYF. The CDR3 coding sequence is TGTGCCACCAGATTCCTCCCGTCGGGGGGCTACGAGCAGTACTTC.

This chain connects TRBV7-2 to TRBJ1-2; possible D gene TRBD1, 6 bases. Looked up from germline, CDR1 is SGHTA and CDR2 is FQGNSA. The CDR3 has 15 amino acids. The V end was cut by 1 base, the J end by 6 bases, with 15 bases between. CDR3 protein: CASSLGGQGGDGYTF. As DNA, the CDR3 is TGTGCCAGCAGCTTAGGGGGGCAGGGAGGGGATGGCTACACCTTC.

V and J are TRBV6-1 and TRBJ2-7; the match to TRBD1 covers 8 bases. Trimming removed 2 bases from V and 2 bases from J; junction bases left unmatched: 8. This CDR3 spans 16 amino acids. From germline, CDR1 is MNHNS and CDR2 SASEGT. Here the CDR3 DNA reads TGTGCCAGCAGTGAAAGGTTCCCAGGGGGCACCTACGAGCAGTACTTC. It encodes CASSERFPGGTYEQYF.

The chain links TRBV19 to TRBJ2-2; no clear D gene. Trimming stripped 1 base from V and 1 base from J, with 10 bases between. CDR1 and CDR2 from the germline V gene are LNHDA and SQIVND (reference sequence). This CDR3 contains 16 residues. Written as DNA, the CDR3 is TGTGCCAGTAGTATAGTTGGAGAGTTGAACACCGGGGAGCTGTTTTTT. Residues: CASSIVGELNTGELFF.

With regard to this clone: This specimen includes other DNA sequences encoding the same CDR3. The V gene is TRBV15, the J gene TRBJ1-1; weak D call: TRBD1 (5 bases). With 0 bases removed from V and 5 bases from J, the gap between germline ends came to 7 bases. Germline V lookup: CDR1 LNHNV, CDR2 YYDKDF (reference sequence). The CDR3 loop spans 13 amino acids. The CDR3: CATSRERGTEAFF. CDR3 DNA sequence: TGTGCCACCAGCAGAGAACGGGGGACTGAAGCTTTCTTT.